Sequencing of this T cell receptor beta chain was carried out in a study of cytomegalovirus exposure and HLA in healthy donors. With 3 bases removed from V and 1 base from J, the gap between germline ends came to 13 bases. This CDR3 has 16 residues. Germline CDR1 and CDR2: KGHSH and LQKENI. This clone has only one observation. The primer mix had 60 Vbeta and 13 Jbeta primers. The repertoire was sequenced with immunoSEQ multiplex PCR; TCRdb's copy has only in-frame clones and lacks some. The table includes around 150,000 clones, around 76% detected once. V gene TRBV18 combines with J gene TRBJ1-3; D unclear. This receptor was identified in a female donor in good health and CMV-seronegative. Source material: PBMCs. The CDR3 reads CASSPNRGTSGNTIYF. The CDR3 region has the DNA TGTGCCAGCTCACCCAATCGAGGTACTTCTGGAAACACCATATATTTT.